This is a list of T cell receptor beta chains from one sample in a study of shared clonotypes between healthy human individuals. Profiled with immunoSEQ multiplex PCR; TCRdb holds only in-frame clones, not every one. This sample has about 470,000 clones; around 75% occur once, and the top ten carry approximately 13%. Material: PBMCs. Receptor source: a middle-aged woman in good health. Some clones in this sample may be carry-over from other donors' samples. CDR3s include the opening cysteine and the closing phenylalanine or tryptophan. The D gene is left open where the match is weak. Some rows have no size entry. The others give once, few or many, or a class for an expanded clone.

>TRBV4-2|-|-|TRBJ2-1
TGTGCCAGCAGCCAAGATCTAGGGTTCCACAATGAGCAGTTCTTC
CASSQDLGFHNEQFF
>TRBV19|-|TRBD2|TRBJ2-7
TGTGCCAGTAGTACTAGCGGGAGACCCTCCTACGAGCAGTACTTC
CASSTSGRPSYEQYF
>TRBV7-2|-|-|TRBJ2-1
TGTGCCAGCAGCTTCTTTACCAGCCCTCGCAATGAGCAGTTCTTC
CASSFFTSPRNEQFF
>TRBV7-3|-|-|TRBJ2-1
TGTGCCAGCAGCTTCTGGCCCCCGCGGGACTCCAATTACAATGAGCAGTTCTTC
CASSFWPPRDSNYNEQFF
>TRBV5-1|-|TRBD1|TRBJ2-1
TGCGCCAGCAGCTTGGTAGAGGGGGCCTATGAGCAGTTCTTC
CASSLVEGAYEQFF
>TRBV27|-|TRBD1|TRBJ1-1
TGTGCCAGCAGCCGGGGACAGGGGGCTGTCCTTCAGGCTGAAGCTTTCTTT
CASSRGQGAVLQAEAFF
>TRBV19|-|-|TRBJ1-2
TGTGCCAGTAGTGGCAGGGCCCAAGCTAACTATGGCTACACCTTC
CASSGRAQANYGYTF
>TRBV5-1|-|TRBD1|TRBJ1-1
TGCGCCAGCAGCTTGGCCTTGACAGGGAAAACTGAAGCTTTCTTT
CASSLALTGKTEAFF
>TRBV10-1|once|-|TRBJ2-3
TGCGCCAGCAGTGAGGGCCGACGAGGGGGGACAGATACGCAGTATTTT
CASSEGRRGGTDTQYF
>TRBV6-1|-|TRBD2|TRBJ2-3
TGTGCCAGCAGTGAAAGGGTGGGGTTAGGCGGGAGTAACACAGATACGCAGTATTTT
CASSERVGLGGSNTDTQYF
>TRBV5-1|-|-|TRBJ2-7
TGCGCCAGCAGCTTGCGGGACGCATCCTACGAGCAGTACTTC
CASSLRDASYEQYF
>TRBV5-1|-|-|TRBJ2-5
TGCGCCAGCAGCTTGTTCGGCCGAGAAGAGACCCAGTACTTC
CASSLFGREETQYF
>TRBV21-1|-|-|TRBJ2-2
TGTGCCAGCAGCAAAGGTGGGGGACTAGCGGACCAGAGGGGGGAGCTGTTTTTT
CASSKGGGLADQRGELFF
>TRBV6-6|few|TRBD2|TRBJ2-1
TGTGCCAGCAGTTCCCTAGCGGGAGGGGACAATGAGCAGTTCTTC
CASSSLAGGDNEQFF
>TRBV5-1|few|-|TRBJ2-7
TGCGCCAGCAGCCTTAGCCCTAACCCCTCCTACGAGCAGTACTTC
CASSLSPNPSYEQYF
>TRBV27|-|-|TRBJ1-4
TGTGCCAGCAGTGCTAAAGGGTCGCATGAAAAACTGTTTTTT
CASSAKGSHEKLFF
>TRBV7-7|-|TRBD1|TRBJ2-1
TGTGCTAGCAGCCCCGGGACAGCCGGCAATGAGCAGTTCTTC
CASSPGTAGNEQFF
>TRBV19|-|-|TRBJ2-7
TGTGCCAGTAGTCCTTCGCGGGATTGGAACGAGCAGTACTTC
CASSPSRDWNEQYF
>TRBV27|-|-|TRBJ2-5
TGTGCCAGCAGTCGGACTTACTTTCTCGAGACCCAGTACTTC
CASSRTYFLETQYF
>TRBV29-1|-|-|TRBJ2-3
TGCAGCGTTGCCCTGGCCAGAACCAGCACAGATACGCAGTATTTT
CSVALARTSTDTQYF
>TRBV10-2|-|-|TRBJ2-1
TGCGCCAGCACCCAGCCCTCCTACAATGAGCAGTTCTTC
CASTQPSYNEQFF
>TRBV18|-|-|TRBJ1-1
TGTGCCAGCTCACTAGCCCCCCAGAGGCCTGAAGCTTTCTTT
CASSLAPQRPEAFF
>TRBV6-1|once|-|TRBJ1-1
TGTGCCAGCAGGACATTCTCTCAGCGCACTGAAGCTTTCTTT
CASRTFSQRTEAFF
>TRBV30|few|TRBD2|TRBJ2-5
TGTGCCAGGACGGCGGGAGGGGTAGAGACCCAGTACTTC
CARTAGGVETQYF
>TRBV2|-|-|TRBJ1-1
TGTGCCAGCAGTGTGTACAGGGTGAACACTGAAGCTTTCTTT
CASSVYRVNTEAFF